The rows below give T cell receptor beta chains drawn from one sample of a study of CD4 and CD8 cells across lung adenocarcinoma regions. TCRdb passed the PCR reads through MiXCR, listing each CDR3 protein once. The sample holds about 19,000 distinct CDR3 sequences, about 50% seen once. Sequenced input: CD8+ T cells from the margin of a lung tumor. Receptor source: a male donor with lung adenocarcinoma. The CD4 and CD8 labels of this study may be unreliable. Both conserved end residues are part of each CDR3. D genes are given only for firm matches. Only part of the rows carry a size: once, few, many, or a class if the clone is expanded.

>TRBJ2-1|.|TRBV20-1|.
TGCAGTGCTAGAGATTACGCTGAGCAGTTCTTC
CSARDYAEQFF
>TRBJ2-3|.|TRBV7-2|.
TGTGCCGGCCGGGAAGGCCAAGATACGCAGTACTTT
CAGREGQDTQYF
>TRBJ2-7|.|TRBV3-1|TRBD2
TGTGCCAGCAGCCCCCGGACTAGCTCCTACGAGCAGTACTTC
CASSPRTSSYEQYF
>TRBJ2-1|.|TRBV7-2|.
TGTGCCAGCAGCTTAGAATGGGTTAACAATGAGCAGTTCTTC
CASSLEWVNNEQFF
>TRBJ2-1|.|TRBV7-2|.
TGTGCCAGCAGCTTAGTAGGCGGAAGCTCCTACAATGAGCAGTTCTTC
CASSLVGGSSYNEQFF
>TRBJ1-3|.|TRBV2|.
TGTGCCAGGACAACAGGAAACTCTGGAAACACCATATATTTT
CARTTGNSGNTIYF
>TRBJ2-1|.|TRBV9|.
TGTGCCAGCAGCCTAGCTCCACAGGGCCGGGCCGGCACGGGTGAGCAGTTCTTC
CASSLAPQGRAGTGEQFF
>TRBJ2-7|.|TRBV6-5|.
TGTGCCAGCAGTTACCAGGGGGGCCAGAACGAGCAGTACTTC
CASSYQGGQNEQYF
>TRBJ2-3|.|TRBV6-1|.
TGTGCCAGCAGGCGAAAGGGGCGTGAGACGGATACGCAGTACTTT
CASRRKGRETDTQYF
>TRBJ1-2|.|TRBV10-2|.
TGCGCCAGCAGTGACCCCTTCCAGCCCTATGGCTACACCTTC
CASSDPFQPYGYTF
>TRBJ2-5|medium-sized|TRBV6-1|TRBD2
TGTGCCAGCAGTGAAGGGGGTTTGCTAGCGGGAGGGCCTTTCTCAGAGACCCAGTACTTC
CASSEGGLLAGGPFSETQYF
>TRBJ2-7|many|TRBV27|.
TGTGCCAGCAGAACCGGGACGGGACATTACGAGCAGTACTTC
CASRTGTGHYEQYF
>TRBJ2-5|medium-sized|TRBV10-3|TRBD2
TGTGCCATCAGTGGTCAAGGACTAGCGGGGAGGGAGACCCAGTACTTC
CAISGQGLAGRETQYF
>TRBJ2-5|.|TRBV6-5|TRBD2
TGTGCCAGCAGTTACTTCCCCGGGGGGACCCAAGAGACCCAGTACTTC
CASSYFPGGTQETQYF